This TCR beta chain appears in the sequencing data of a study of OX40 agonist ivuxolimab in advanced cancers. On the study more broadly: At approximately 83% male, the cohort had a mean age of approximately 60 years, ranging from roughly 20 to 90.

Trimming took off 4 bases at V and 5 bases at J, with 12 bases between the two ends. The germline V gene has CDR1 SGDLS and CDR2 YYNGEE. The CDR3 is made up of 13 amino acids. Notes on this clone: What it recognizes is unknown.

Study-wide points: Some nonresponders additionally presented with little normalized T-cell clonal expansion. Clones of CD4+ and CD8+ blood T cells grew by week 6 at doses of 0.1 to 3.0 mg/kg.

The table came from immunoSEQ multiplex PCR; TCRdb's copy has only in-frame clones and leaves some out. The data show 45,000 to 65,000 clones, approximately 90% seen once. Source: CD4+ or CD8+ T cells sorted from blood, taken in a trial of the OX40 agonist ivuxolimab. V gene TRBV9 combines with J gene TRBJ2-5; no reliable D call. The clonotype comes from an adult with an advanced solid tumor such as melanoma, head and neck, liver or kidney cancer. CDR3 protein: CASSHPGMETQYF. The CDR3, as DNA: TGTGCCAGCAGCCACCCCGGAATGGAGACCCAGTACTTC.